In its sample, the clone carrying this TCR beta chain was seen many times. The antigen is unknown. This specimen belongs to a study of blood T cells in healthy people across ages. Broader study findings: Reliance upon unsorted PBMCs precluded definitive naive versus antigen-experienced comparison.

PBMCs, at least 6 million per sample, were isolated. The CDR3 has 11 amino acids. Germline V gives CDR1 MNHNY, CDR2 SVGAGI (reference sequence). A J-beta primer mix and a sample-barcoded 5' primer were used in a second PCR of about 6 to 12 cycles. Per sample, CDR3-containing paired-end reads numbered at least 2.5 million. A single record per CDR3 protein comes from TCRdb applying MiXCR to the 5' RACE reads. This sample has roughly 550,000 distinct CDR3 sequences, with 24% found just once. This same sample was also part of a study on T cells of mothers and their children.

The gene calls are TRBV6-6 and TRBJ2-5; no reliable D call. The J call may be mistaken, given a closer DNA end match to TRBJ2-1. The clonotype originates from a boy younger than 18 in good health. Sequenced sample: blood. Here the CDR3 DNA reads TGTGCCAGCAGTTTTCGGAATGAGCAGTTCTTC. It codes for CASSFRNEQFF.